This TCR beta chain appears in the sequencing data of a study of spatial heterogeneity in lung cancer. On the study more broadly: Matched bulk RNA-seq gave a T cell module score that correlated strongly with tumor-region TCR transcript counts. General study findings and limits: Estimated TCR-seq coverage of tumor T cells was only 6% to 9% for alpha chains. For beta chains, the corresponding estimate was roughly 12%. How many expanded intratumoral alpha and beta TCRs were present tracked the tumor mutation count, which was a count of nonsynonymous mutations.

Noted time point: sample taken at primary tumor resection. Whole RNA, which was extracted from tumor, nontumor lung tissue or frozen PBMC, was sequenced without any cell sorting. CDR1 is DFQATT, CDR2 SNEGSKA, per germline (reference sequence). The CDR3 consists of 13 residues. V shed 3 bases and J shed 3 bases, with 8 bases lying between them. For this clonotype: The antigen remains unidentified. This beta chain was picked up by a library intended for alpha chains and is off target, so its count carries little meaning.

TCR cDNA molecules were tagged individually, and each one carried a unique molecular identifier. TCRdb redid the calling of the 5' RACE reads with MiXCR, one entry per CDR3 protein. This repertoire shows 16,000 or so distinct CDR3 sequences, around 6.5% found once; its top ten account for about 19%. This clonotype was sampled from a female donor with early-stage non-small cell lung cancer. Sequences were derived from lung tumor tissue, sampled at surgery. V gene TRBV20-1 combines with J gene TRBJ2-2, with D possibly matching TRBD2 (5 bases). CDR3 in DNA: TGCAGTGCTAGTACGGGGTACACCGGGGAGCTGTTTTTT. Encoded protein: CSASTGYTGELFF.